This TCR beta chain was observed in a study of CD8+ T cells in alopecia areata. Study as a whole: Tofacitinib dosing lasted 6 to 18 months, which was then followed by 6 months off drug. For treated patients, severity scores reflected the percentage of scalp area affected.

Per the germline V gene, CDR1 is MGHRA and CDR2 is YSYEKL. The CDR3 totals 14 residues. Deletions cut 1 base from V and 1 base from J, with 7 bases between. Study results and limitations: The link between baseline CD8+ expansion and response remains uncertain with one nonresponder.

With respect to this clone: Its specificity is unknown.

Indicated treatment: oral pan-JAK inhibitor, 5-10 mg twice daily. cDNA serving as the sequencing template came from extracted, reverse transcribed RNA. Generated by immunoSEQ multiplex PCR, the TCRdb table keeps only in-frame clones and is missing some. The data hold 100,000 to 140,000 clones, with 84% observed a single time. The chain combines TRBV4-1 with TRBJ1-1; no firm D call. Source: CD8+ T cells sorted from blood, taken at week 24, from a patient treated with tofacitinib. This sequence was found in a human donor with alopecia areata. CDR3 region: CASSQVQTNTEAFF. CDR3 nucleotides: TGCGCCAGCAGCCAAGTTCAGACGAACACTGAAGCTTTCTTT.